Listed here are 3 T cell receptor beta chains from one sample, sequenced in a study of graft-versus-host responses after intestinal transplantation. Some clones are missing from TCRdb's copy, which holds only in-frame ones; the method was immunoSEQ multiplex PCR. The sample has about 10,000 clones, nearly 95% seen once. The sequencing used bone marrow, collected 500 to 550 days after intestinal transplantation. The origin of the receptors is a human patient who received an intestinal transplant, so some T cells may come from the graft donor.

The chain recombines TRBV7-2 with TRBJ1-2; D remains ambiguous. Germline V gene lookup returns CDR1 SGHTA and CDR2 FQGNSA. This CDR3 has 13 amino acids. The ends were cut back, 5 bases at V and 2 bases at J, with 9 bases in the middle. The CDR3 loop reads CASSPDRNYGYTF. Written as DNA, the CDR3 is TGTGCCAGCAGCCCTGACCGCAACTATGGCTACACCTTC.

This clone showed up just once. V is TRBV14 and J is TRBJ2-7; TRBD1 matches 10 bases. CDR1 is SGHDN and CDR2 is FVKESK in the germline V gene. The CDR3 is 13 amino acids. J was trimmed by 5 bases and V by 7 bases; bases with no gene match: 5. CDR3 amino acids: CASTLDRGNEQYF. In DNA form, the CDR3 reads TGTGCCAGCACCCTGGACAGGGGGAACGAGCAGTACTTC.

The rearrangement uses TRBV1 and TRBJ2-7; TRBD1 is the table's D call and was not checked against the DNA. TRBV1 is recorded as a pseudogene. The CDR3 is made up of 15 amino acids. For the CDR3, the DNA is TGCACCAGCAGCCAAGAGGGGGACAGGACCTACGAGCAGTACTTC. Amino acid sequence: CTSSQEGDRTYEQYF.